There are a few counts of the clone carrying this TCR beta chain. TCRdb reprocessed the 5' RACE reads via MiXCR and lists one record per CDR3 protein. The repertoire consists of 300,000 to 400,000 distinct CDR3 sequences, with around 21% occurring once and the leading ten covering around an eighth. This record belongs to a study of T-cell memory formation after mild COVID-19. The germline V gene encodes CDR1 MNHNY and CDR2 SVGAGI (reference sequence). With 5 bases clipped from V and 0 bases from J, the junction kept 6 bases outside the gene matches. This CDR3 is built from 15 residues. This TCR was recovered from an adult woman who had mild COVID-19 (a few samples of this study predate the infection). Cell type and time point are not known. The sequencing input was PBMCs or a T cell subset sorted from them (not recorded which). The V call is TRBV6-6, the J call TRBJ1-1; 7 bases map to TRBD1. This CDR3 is CASSAGGPMNTEAFF. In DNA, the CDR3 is TGTGCCAGCAGTGCAGGGGGGCCCATGAACACTGAAGCTTTCTTT.